This TCR beta chain was captured by sequencing in a study of T cells in Graves' hyperthyroidism and ophthalmopathy. At the level of the study: Peripheral blood collection took place at initial diagnosis, before any treatment. Study findings and constraints: Among clonotypes expanded in thyroid above 0.001, most were also found in blood. Stable hyperthyroidism and ophthalmopathy were separated using 13 V-J signatures.

Inclusion characteristics of ophthalmopathy patients comprised a Clinical Activity Score of at least 3, a NOSPECS grade of at least 4, and duration under 3 months. There were TCR beta CDR3 regions amplified from RNA transcripts. When the TCR CDR3 underwent first-round RT-PCR, the HTBI primer set was used. Using its own MiXCR run on the multiplex PCR reads, TCRdb lists one record per CDR3 protein. The table includes 300,000 to 400,000 distinct CDR3 sequences, roughly 15% detected once. Notes on this clonotype: What it recognizes is unknown.

The sequence was collected from a woman under 40 with Graves' ophthalmopathy. The sequenced material came from blood.

The CDR3 DNA is TGTGCCAGCAGCTTAATCCCGATAAGGGAGGCAGGGATAAAAAGCACAGATACGCAGTATTTT. This translates into CASSLIPIREAGIKSTDTQYF. This chain connects TRBV7-6 to TRBJ2-3; a weak D match, TRBD2 (6 bases). The germline V gene encodes CDR1 SGHVS and CDR2 FNYEAQ. The CDR3 runs to 21 residues. V dropped 2 bases and J dropped 0 bases, with 27 bases sitting between them.